The rows below give T cell receptor beta chains drawn from one sample of a study of blood T cell repertoires in COVID-19. Some clones are missing from TCRdb's copy, which holds only in-frame ones; the method was immunoSEQ multiplex PCR. Among under 200,000 clones, about 85% were seen once, and the ten largest hold 7% to 10%. Sequencing used peripheral blood. These receptors originate from a woman in her fifties or sixties with COVID-19, enrolled during active disease. Each CDR3 is given with its conserved first and last residue. The D gene is left open where the match is weak. Size values are once, few and many counts, or a class for expanded clones, and some rows have none.

v_gene	abundance	j_gene	d_gene	CDR3nt	CDR3aa
TRBV6-5	-	TRBJ1-2	-	TGTGCCAGCAGTTACACCCCCAGGGGAAAGGGAGGCTACACCTTC	CASSYTPRGKGGYTF
TRBV11-3	few	TRBJ2-2	TRBD2	TGTGCCAGCAGCGAGAGAGGACTAGCGGGGATCGGGGAGCTGTTTTTT	CASSERGLAGIGELFF
TRBV10-3	-	TRBJ1-1	-	TGTGCCATCAGTATATCTAGCGGGATGAACACTGAAGCTTTCTTT	CAISISSGMNTEAFF
TRBV5-1	once	TRBJ1-1	-	TGCGCCAGCAGCTTGGGGCAGGGCGCTGAAGCTTTCTTT	CASSLGQGAEAFF
TRBV5-4	-	TRBJ2-5	TRBD1	TGTGCCAGCAGCCCTCGGGACAGCAAAGAGACCCAGTACTTC	CASSPRDSKETQYF
TRBV11-2	-	TRBJ2-7	-	TGTGCCAGCAGCTTAGATCCGGCCTACGAGCAGTACTTC	CASSLDPAYEQYF
TRBV19	few	TRBJ1-3	TRBD1	TGTGCCAGCAGGGGGCATTCTGGAAACACCATATATTTT	CASRGHSGNTIYF
TRBV5-4	-	TRBJ1-1	-	TGTGCCAGCAGCTTGCGCGGGTACACTGAAGCTTTCTTT	CASSLRGYTEAFF
TRBV15	once	TRBJ1-2	TRBD1	TGTGCCACCAGCAGGGTACAGGGGGCGGAAGCTAACTATGGCTACACCTTC	CATSRVQGAEANYGYTF
TRBV2	-	TRBJ1-5	TRBD1	TGTGCCAGCAGGGATACCGGGACAGGGACGGGGCAGCCCCAGCATTTT	CASRDTGTGTGQPQHF
TRBV4-2	-	TRBJ1-4	TRBD1	TGTGCCAGCAGCCAAGTCCCGGGACAGGGCCGGGATGAAAAACTGTTTTTT	CASSQVPGQGRDEKLFF
TRBV9	-	TRBJ2-3	TRBD2	TGTGCCAGCAGCGCCGCCCGTGGACTAGCGGGAGGGGCAGATACGCAGTATTTT	CASSAARGLAGGADTQYF
TRBV24-1	-	TRBJ2-5	TRBD2	TGTGCCACCAGTGACCGAGCGGGAGGGCCGGAGACCCAGTACTTC	CATSDRAGGPETQYF
TRBV6-5	few	TRBJ2-2	-	TGTGCCAGCAGGCCTAGACGGCCGGGCACCGGGGAGCTGTTTTTT	CASRPRRPGTGELFF
TRBV4-2	-	TRBJ2-1	TRBD2	TGTGCCAGCAGCCAACCAGGGGGAGGACTAGCGGGAGGGGATGAGCAGTTCTTC	CASSQPGGGLAGGDEQFF
TRBV27	once	TRBJ1-1	-	TGTGCCAGCAGTTCTCCACTCCGGGGGACCGAAGCTTTCTTT	CASSSPLRGTEAFF
TRBV6-5	-	TRBJ2-7	-	TGTGCCAGCAGAAATACCTACGAGCAGTACTTC	CASRNTYEQYF
TRBV3-1/TRBV3-2	-	TRBJ2-1	TRBD2	TGTGCCAGCAGCTTTGCGGGAGAATGGAATGAGCAGTTCTTC	CASSFAGEWNEQFF
TRBV13	-	TRBJ1-1	TRBD1	TGTGCCAGCAGCTCTAGACAGGGGCTGAGCACTGAAGCTTTCTTT	CASSSRQGLSTEAFF
TRBV6-6	once	TRBJ1-5	-	TGTGCCGCCATCCCTAGTGGGGACAAAAATCAGCCCCAGCATTTT	CAAIPSGDKNQPQHF
TRBV27	-	TRBJ1-2	-	TGTGCCAGCAGTTTACGGGGGGTCCCCCCGCTCCGTACTAACTATGGCTACACCTTC	CASSLRGVPPLRTNYGYTF
TRBV27	-	TRBJ1-1	-	TGTGCCAGCAGTCGGAACAGGAACACTGAAGCTTTCTTT	CASSRNRNTEAFF
TRBV7-9	-	TRBJ2-3	TRBD2	TGTGCCAGCGGACGGACTAGCGGGTCAGTAGATACGCAGTATTTT	CASGRTSGSVDTQYF
TRBV29-1	-	TRBJ1-1	-	TGCAGCGTTGGACAGTGGAACACTGAAGCTTTCTTT	CSVGQWNTEAFF
TRBV19	-	TRBJ1-5	-	TGTGCCAGTAGTCGATCCAGGGTCGACAATCAGCCCCAGCATTTT	CASSRSRVDNQPQHF
TRBV19	-	TRBJ2-4	-	TGTGCCAGTAGTTCCGGGACAGAAATCCGGGGGAACATTCAGTACTTC	CASSSGTEIRGNIQYF
TRBV7-9	-	TRBJ2-7	TRBD2	TGTGCCAGCAGCACGAGCGGGAGTCTTACCTACGAGCAGTACTTC	CASSTSGSLTYEQYF
TRBV18	-	TRBJ2-3	TRBD2	TGTGCCAGCTCATCAGCACTAGCGCCCTTTTCTACAGATACGCAGTATTTT	CASSSALAPFSTDTQYF
TRBV11-2	-	TRBJ1-1	-	TGTGCCAGCAGCTTAGGCAGAACTGAAGCTTTCTTT	CASSLGRTEAFF
TRBV21-1	-	TRBJ1-2	-	TGTGCCAGCAGCAAAGGGCCCGACAGGGACTATGGCTACACCTTC	CASSKGPDRDYGYTF
TRBV7-3	once	TRBJ1-1	TRBD1	TGTGCCAGCAGCTTAGGACAGGGGGGACCTGAAGCTTTCTTT	CASSLGQGGPEAFF
TRBV6-6	-	TRBJ2-2	-	TGTGCCAGCCGTTATTTAAAGGGGACCGGGGAGCTGTTTTTT	CASRYLKGTGELFF
TRBV5-3	-	TRBJ1-1	TRBD1	TGTGCCAGAAGCTGCAGGGGGCGAGAGAGAACTGAAGCTTTCTTT	CARSCRGRERTEAFF
TRBV18	-	TRBJ1-1	TRBD1	TGTGCCAGCTCACCCGGGACAGGGCGGAACACTGAAGCTTTCTTT	CASSPGTGRNTEAFF
TRBV30	-	TRBJ1-1	-	TGTGCCTGGGGGGGCCGACAGCGGGATAGCAATGAAGCTTTCTTT	CAWGGRQRDSNEAFF
TRBV24-1	-	TRBJ2-1	TRBD1	TGTGCCACCAGTGACTACAGAGGAGCGGGCAGGGGGCTCAGGGGAGGATCCTACAATGAGCAGTTCTTC	CATSDYRGAGRGLRGGSYNEQFF
TRBV7-9	-	TRBJ2-7	TRBD2	TGTGCCAGCACCCCTAGCGGGTCTATCTACGAGCAGTACTTC	CASTPSGSIYEQYF
TRBV2	once	TRBJ1-2	TRBD1	TGTGCCAGCGACAGGGACATAGACTATGGCTACACCTTC	CASDRDIDYGYTF
TRBV20-1	-	TRBJ1-2	-	TGCAGTGCTAGTAAGCCGAGTGCTAACTATGGCTACACCTTC	CSASKPSANYGYTF
TRBV4-2	once	TRBJ2-1	TRBD2	TGTGCCAGCAGCCAAGCGGGGAGGGTGGTTGGCAATGAGCAGTTCTTC	CASSQAGRVVGNEQFF
TRBV18	-	TRBJ2-1	-	TGTGCCAGCTCACCATCAATTGGGACTCTCTACAATGAGCAGTTCTTC	CASSPSIGTLYNEQFF
TRBV28	-	TRBJ1-2	TRBD1	TGTGCCAGCACCTCACAGGGGGCGCTTGGCTACACCTTC	CASTSQGALGYTF
TRBV6-1	many	TRBJ2-5	TRBD2	TGTGCCAGCAGTGAACTAGCGGGGGGGCCCGAGACCCAGTACTTC	CASSELAGGPETQYF
TRBV3-1/TRBV3-2	-	TRBJ1-6	-	TGTGCCAGCAGCCAAGAAGGGGGGGATTCACCCCTCCACTTT	CASSQEGGDSPLHF
TRBV21-1	-	TRBJ1-4	-	TGTGCCAGCAGCAAAAGGGAGGCTAATGAAAAACTGTTTTTT	CASSKREANEKLFF
TRBV6-5	-	TRBJ2-3	-	TGTGCCAGCAGTTACTATCAGGGGCCCACAGATACGCAGTATTTT	CASSYYQGPTDTQYF
TRBV6-5	-	TRBJ1-6	-	TGTGCCAGCAGAAGGATATACAGTGATAATTCACCCCTCCACTTT	CASRRIYSDNSPLHF
TRBV9	-	TRBJ2-1	-	TGTGCCAGCAGCGCTACGGGGGACTCCTACAATGAGCAGTTCTTC	CASSATGDSYNEQFF
TRBV27	-	TRBJ1-1	-	TGTGCCAGCAGTTTCCTTGGGGAGGGTAACACTGAAGCTTTCTTT	CASSFLGEGNTEAFF
TRBV7-2	-	TRBJ1-3	-	TGTGCCAGCAGCTTAGCTCTTACTGGAAACACCATATATTTT	CASSLALTGNTIYF
TRBV3-1/TRBV3-2	-	TRBJ2-4	-	TGTGCCAGCAGCCAAGCTTCCCTAGCCAAAAACATTCAGTACTTC	CASSQASLAKNIQYF
TRBV30	-	TRBJ1-1	TRBD1	TGTGCCTGGAGGGGGACAGACATAAAGAACACTGAAGCTTTCTTT	CAWRGTDIKNTEAFF
TRBV24-1	-	TRBJ2-5	-	TGTGCCACCAGTGATCCGCGGACAAACCAAGAGACCCAGTACTTC	CATSDPRTNQETQYF
TRBV19	-	TRBJ2-2	-	TGTGCCAGTAGTATAGACCGGTCCCGGGAGCTGTTTTTT	CASSIDRSRELFF
TRBV9	-	TRBJ2-5	-	TGTGCCAGCAGCGTATCGGAGGAGACCCAGTACTTC	CASSVSEETQYF